Each of the 22 T cell receptor beta chains below was sequenced from the same sample in a study of shared T cell receptors in the human thymus. The table came from immunoSEQ multiplex PCR; TCRdb's copy has only in-frame clones and leaves some out. The sample yields around 340,000 clones, approximately 95% seen once. What was sequenced was thymocytes. These receptors originate from a human donor.

This chain links TRBV2 with TRBJ2-4; TRBD1 matches 7 bases. Germline V gene lookup returns CDR1 SNHLY and CDR2 FYNNEI. The CDR3 spans 19 residues. J gave up 0 bases and V 6 bases, and 17 bases lay outside the gene matches. The CDR3 sequence is CASSEDLGTEALAKNIQYF. The CDR3 bases are TGTGCCAGCAGCGAGGACCTCGGGACAGAAGCTTTAGCCAAAAACATTCAGTACTTC.

The chain links TRBV19 to TRBJ2-5, with 7 bases identical to TRBD2. This CDR3 contains 16 residues. CDR1 and CDR2 from the germline V gene are LNHDA and SQIVND (reference sequence). Germline trimming cut 1 base from V and 5 bases from J; bases unmatched to any gene: 10. CDR3 DNA sequence: TGTGCCAGTAGTATAGGGGGCCTAGCGGCCGGGGAGACCCAGTACTTC. Translation gives CASSIGGLAAGETQYF. Based on the CDR3 plus reference TRBV19 and TRBJ2-5, the full variable domain is DGGITQSPKYLFRKEGQNVTLSCEQNLNHDAMYWYRQDPGQGLRLIYYSQIVNDFQKGDIAEGYSVSREKKESFPLTVTSAQKNPTAFYLCASSIGGLAAGETQYFGPGTRLLVL.

This chain links TRBV21-1 with TRBJ2-5; the tabulated D call, TRBD1, remains unverified against the DNA. TRBV21-1 is a listed pseudogene. The CDR3 runs 14 residues. The CDR3 loop is CASSQGVAQETQYF. For the CDR3, the DNA is TGTGCCAGCAGCCAGGGGGTGGCACAAGAGACCCAGTACTTC.

The V and J genes are TRBV4-2 and TRBJ2-3; 9 nucleotides line up with TRBD1. The germline CDR1 and CDR2 sequences are LGHNA and YNFKEQ. The length of the CDR3 is 17 residues. The J segment lost 1 base and the V segment lost 1 base, leaving 6 bases of the junction unmatched. CDR3 protein: CASSQAPRDRGTDTQYF. CDR3 sequence (DNA): TGTGCCAGCAGCCAAGCTCCCCGGGACAGGGGCACAGATACGCAGTATTTT.

This chain connects TRBV19 to TRBJ2-7; D possibly uses TRBD1 or TRBD2 (5 bases each). The CDR3 is 15 residues long. V was shortened by 4 bases and J by 1 base, with 14 bases between the two germline ends. Germline V lookup: CDR1 LNHDA, CDR2 SQIVND (reference sequence). The DNA of the CDR3 is TGTGCCAGTAGTAAAACCGGGACGGATTCCTACGAGCAGTACTTC. This gives the protein CASSKTGTDSYEQYF.

The chain has TRBV13 and TRBJ2-5; D ambiguous. CDR1 PRHDT and CDR2 FYEKMQ come from the germline V gene (reference sequence). Trimming removed 7 bases from V and 7 bases from J, with 19 bases in between. The CDR3 length is 14 residues. The CDR3 region has the DNA TGTGCCAGCACCACAGACCAGGCCCCCGGGACCCAGTACTTC. This translates into CASTTDQAPGTQYF.

The chain has TRBV6-5 and TRBJ2-7; D might be TRBD1 (6 bases). The germline CDR1 and CDR2 sequences are MNHEY and SVGAGI. The CDR3 has 11 amino acids. V lost 10 bases and J 1 base, leaving 8 bases between the germline ends. In DNA form, the CDR3 reads TGTGCCACGACAGGATCCTACGAGCAGTACTTC. Its translation: CATTGSYEQYF.

The chain employs TRBV19 and TRBJ1-2, with D hard to call. This CDR3 spans 16 amino acids. The germline V gene has CDR1 LNHDA and CDR2 SQIVND (reference sequence). Trimming removed 5 bases at V and 4 bases at J, with 20 bases between. As DNA, the CDR3 is TGTGCCAGTAGTCCATCCGGGCAGAACTACTTCTATGGCTACACCTTC. This codes for CASSPSGQNYFYGYTF. The entire variable domain, with the rest obtained from reference TRBV19 and TRBJ1-2, is as follows: DGGITQSPKYLFRKEGQNVTLSCEQNLNHDAMYWYRQDPGQGLRLIYYSQIVNDFQKGDIAEGYSVSREKKESFPLTVTSAQKNPTAFYLCASSPSGQNYFYGYTFGSGTRLTVV.

The CDR3 region has the DNA TGTGCTAGTGGTTTGGACCGCTACTTGGAGCCGGGACAGGGTCTGCACACTGAAGCTTTCTTT. Translation gives CASGLDRYLEPGQGLHTEAFF. The genes are TRBV12-5 and TRBJ1-1; 9 bases fit TRBD1. Trimming took 1 base from V and 3 from J; bases not matched to a gene: 21. CDR1 and CDR2 from the germline V gene are LGHNT and FRNRAP. The CDR3 extends over 21 amino acids. The full variable domain, completed using reference TRBV12-5 and TRBJ1-1, is DARVTQTPRHKVTEMGQEVTMRCQPILGHNTVFWYRQTMMQGLELLAYFRNRAPLDDSGMPKDRFSAEMPDATLATLKIQPSEPRDSAVYFCASGLDRYLEPGQGLHTEAFFGQGTRLTVV.

The chain carries TRBV27 and TRBJ2-1, with TRBD1 matching 7 bases. V lost 8 bases and J lost 5; bases outside the gene matches: 15. This CDR3 has 16 amino acids. The germline gives CDR1 MNHEY, CDR2 SMNVEV (reference sequence). The chain's CDR3 is CASDPRQGIADNEQFF. CDR3 DNA sequence: TGTGCCAGCGACCCTCGACAGGGAATAGCTGACAATGAGCAGTTCTTC.

The chain is built from TRBV7-9 and TRBJ2-1, with D possibly being TRBD2 (5 bases). CDR1 is SEHNR, CDR2 FQNEAQ, per germline (reference sequence). This CDR3 is built from 14 residues. V gave up 1 base and J gave up 6 bases, with 10 bases separating them. The CDR3, as DNA: TGTGCCAGCAGCTTAGTCGCCAGCGGCAATGAGCAGTTCTTC. Residues: CASSLVASGNEQFF.

The CDR3 bases are TGTGCCAGCAGCCCCCAGGGGCGGGAGGACTTAACCGAGCAGTACTTC. As protein: CASSPQGREDLTEQYF. The chain recombines TRBV7-9 with TRBJ2-7; TRBD2 matches 8 bases. V dropped 5 bases and J dropped 6; count of bases not matched to a gene: 15. Germline CDR1 is SEHNR and CDR2 is FQNEAQ (reference sequence). CDR3 length: 16 amino acids.

The genes are TRBV5-1 and TRBJ2-5; 9 nucleotides align to TRBD2. J gave up 5 bases and V 0 bases, and 14 bases lay outside the gene matches. There are 18 residues in the CDR3. In germline, CDR1 is SGHRS, CDR2 YFSETQ. CDR3 in DNA: TGCGCCAGCAGCTTGGCCCGCAAGCGGGAGGCCTGGCGGGAGACCCAGTACTTC. It specifies CASSLARKREAWRETQYF.

The V gene is TRBV5-4, the J gene TRBJ2-1, with D possibly TRBD1 on 5 matching bases. The CDR3 spans 15 residues. Trimming pared 2 bases from V and 7 bases from J, leaving 16 bases between. Germline CDR1 and CDR2: SGHNT and YYREEE (reference sequence). CDR3 protein: CASSLPPDMGNEQFF. The CDR3 DNA sequence: TGTGCCAGCAGCTTACCCCCGGACATGGGTAATGAGCAGTTCTTC.

This rearrangement joins TRBV12-2 to TRBJ2-7; the table's D call, TRBD2, has no DNA check behind it. TRBV12-2 counts as a pseudogene. CDR3 size: 17 residues. CDR3 region: CASRLTDSGRVPYEQYF. The CDR3 nucleotides are TGTGCAAGTCGCTTAACCGATAGCGGGAGGGTCCCCTACGAGCAGTACTTC.

The J gene is TRBJ2-1, the V gene TRBV12-5; TRBD2 matches 9 bases. V lost 1 base to trimming and J lost 3 bases; unmatched junction nucleotides: 7. CDR3 length equals 17 residues. The germline V gene has CDR1 LGHNT and CDR2 FRNRAP. CDR3 residues: CASGLDLSGSNYNEQFF. The CDR3 bases are TGTGCTAGTGGTTTGGACCTTAGCGGGAGTAACTACAATGAGCAGTTCTTC.

In DNA form, the CDR3 reads TGTGCCAGCAGTGCCGGGACTAGCACCTACAATGAGCAGTTCTTC. This codes for CASSAGTSTYNEQFF. This chain joins TRBV28 and TRBJ2-1, with 9 nucleotides matching TRBD2. Germline CDR1 reads MDHEN; CDR2 reads SYDVKM. V was pared by 5 bases and J by 2 bases, with 4 bases of the junction left unmatched. The CDR3 consists of 15 residues.

The chain uses TRBV27 and TRBJ2-3; D is possibly TRBD1 (6 bases). The CDR3 consists of 15 residues. CDR1 is MNHEY and CDR2 is SMNVEV in the germline V gene (reference sequence). The V end lost 7 bases, the J end lost 6 bases, and 20 bases lay between the germline ends. CDR3 residues: CASKGQFYREDTQYF. The DNA for the CDR3 is TGTGCCAGCAAAGGACAGTTTTATAGAGAGGATACGCAGTATTTT.

The chain combines TRBV6-4 with TRBJ1-2; D may be TRBD1 (6 bases). The CDR3 runs to 14 residues. The ends were cut back, 6 bases at V and 4 bases at J, with 15 bases in the middle. Germline values: CDR1 MRHNA, CDR2 SNTAGT. The CDR3 loop reads CASSPTSGVYGYTF. The CDR3 DNA is TGTGCCAGCAGCCCTACCTCAGGGGTCTATGGCTACACCTTC.

The chain has TRBV11-2 and TRBJ2-1; TRBD2 might be the D (5 bases). Germline CDR1 SGHAT, CDR2 FQNNGV. Trimming stripped 5 bases from V and 3 bases from J, with 17 bases between. The CDR3 is 16 residues long. CDR3 bases: TGTGCCAGCAGCCCCAAGCGGTGGCAGTTCTACAATGAGCAGTTCTTC. As protein: CASSPKRWQFYNEQFF.

This chain connects TRBV7-3 to TRBJ2-3, with no clear D. Per the germline V gene, CDR1 is SGHTA and CDR2 is FQGTGA. CDR3 length: 13 amino acids. V gave up 4 bases and J gave up 4 bases, with 9 bases separating them. The CDR3 reads CASSSPAADTQYF. The CDR3 DNA reads as TGTGCCAGCAGCTCTCCGGCGGCAGATACGCAGTATTTT.

V and J are TRBV19 and TRBJ1-4, with 7 bases fitting TRBD1. V was clipped by 9 bases and J by 0 bases; unmatched bases: 7. Germline V gene lookup returns CDR1 LNHDA and CDR2 SQIVND (reference sequence). This CDR3 comprises 15 residues. This chain's CDR3 is CARGGQVATNEKLFF. The DNA of the CDR3 is TGTGCCAGAGGAGGACAGGTTGCAACTAATGAAAAACTGTTTTTT.